These 7 T cell receptor beta chains were all obtained from the same sample, sequenced in a study of blood T cell repertoires in COVID-19. Data came from immunoSEQ multiplex PCR; TCRdb stores just in-frame clones and leaves some out. The table lists about 58,000 clones, around 79% of them singletons, with roughly 5.3% in the top ten. Sequencing was performed on peripheral blood. Every receptor here comes from a human donor in a cohort sampled during active COVID-19.

V is TRBV9 and J is TRBJ1-1; a possible D gene is TRBD1 (5 bases). The V and J ends lost 3 bases and 7 bases respectively, with 22 bases between them. CDR3 length equals 16 residues. In germline, CDR1 is SGDLS, CDR2 YYNGEE. CDR3 bases: TGTGCCAGCAGCGCGACAGTTAGTCGAATGGTGGATGAAGCTTTCTTT. It translates to CASSATVSRMVDEAFF.

This chain joins TRBV7-2 and TRBJ1-2; the match to TRBD1 covers 8 bases. The germline V gene encodes CDR1 SGHTA and CDR2 FQGNSA. The length of the CDR3 is 14 residues. V was clipped by 5 bases and J by 3 bases; unmatched bases: 5. The CDR3 DNA sequence: TGTGCCAGCAGCGTCGGACAGGGAGACTATGGCTACACCTTC. Translating gives CASSVGQGDYGYTF.

V usage is TRBV2 and J usage is TRBJ2-7; D unclear. Germline V gene data show CDR1 as SNHLY and CDR2 as FYNNEI. The CDR3 sequence is 12 residues long. V was pared by 3 bases and J by 3 bases, with 6 bases between. The CDR3 reads CASSDPYYEQYF. Written as DNA, the CDR3 is TGTGCCAGCAGTGACCCTTACTACGAGCAGTACTTC.

This clone showed up just once. The chain joins TRBV3-1 (or the pseudogene TRBV3-2) to TRBJ1-1, with D unresolved. In germline, CDR1 is LGHDT, CDR2 YNNKEL (reference sequence). The germline V and J ends were trimmed by 6 bases and 0 bases, with 8 bases remaining between them. This CDR3 has 13 residues. CDR3 residues: CASSPTLNTEAFF. The CDR3 bases are TGTGCCAGCAGTCCCACACTGAACACTGAAGCTTTCTTT.

This clone was counted ten times or more. This chain links TRBV12-3 or TRBV12-4 with TRBJ2-1; a weak D match, TRBD1 (6 bases). The ends were cut back, 5 bases at V and 9 bases at J, with 14 bases in the middle. The CDR3 has 13 residues. The CDR3 loop is CASSRDTYLEQFF. DNA for the CDR3: TGTGCCAGCAGTAGGGACACCTATCTTGAGCAGTTCTTC.

This clone was observed a few times. This rearrangement joins TRBV11-3 to TRBJ2-7, with 9 bases matching TRBD2. Trimming took 8 bases from V and 3 from J; bases not matched to a gene: 8. Germline V gene sequence: CDR1 SGHNT, CDR2 YENEEA. CDR3 size: 14 residues. In DNA form, the CDR3 reads TGTGCCAGCGGCGGGGGGGTCATTTACTACGAGCAGTACTTC. This translates into CASGGGVIYYEQYF.

CDR3 nucleotide sequence: TGTGCCAGCAGCGTAGAGTGGCAGGGCACAGATACGCAGTATTTT. It encodes CASSVEWQGTDTQYF. The chain has TRBV9 and TRBJ2-3; D unclear. Between the trimmed V and J ends, which lost 0 bases and 1 base, there was a span of 9 bases. Germline CDR1 SGDLS, CDR2 YYNGEE. The CDR3 length is 15 residues.